The 8 T cell receptor beta chains in this list originate from one sample, sequenced in a study of T-cell reconstitution after alpha-beta-depleted transplantation in children. The TCRbeta library was prepared with unique molecular identifiers. TCRdb re-called the PCR reads with MiXCR, one entry per CDR3 protein. Seen here are approximately 500,000 distinct CDR3 sequences, 10% to 13% observed once, and the top ten hold just over 2%. The source was PBMCs, collected before TCRalphabeta/CD19-depleted stem cell transplant. These receptors were collected from a child between 2 and 9 years old with inherited bone marrow failure, due to receive a stem cell transplant.

The table lists this clonotype with many counts. The chain couples TRBV12-3 or TRBV12-4 to TRBJ2-7; maybe TRBD2 (6 bases). The V and J ends lost 6 bases and 6 bases respectively, with 15 bases between them. The length of the CDR3 is 13 residues. CDR3: CASREGLRREQYF. In DNA form, the CDR3 reads TGTGCCAGCAGGGAGGGATTGCGACGCGAGCAGTACTTC.

This clonotype was counted between two and nine times. The rearrangement uses TRBV15 and TRBJ2-7; D is possibly TRBD2 (6 bases). Germline V gene sequence: CDR1 LNHNV, CDR2 YYDKDF (reference sequence). Trimming took 0 bases from V and 4 from J, leaving 13 bases between them. The CDR3 contains 15 residues. CDR3 nucleotides: TGTGCCACCAGCAGAGATCGACTAGGGGCGTACGAGCAGTACTTC. It specifies CATSRDRLGAYEQYF.

This clonotype was seen repeatedly, ten times or more. The J gene is TRBJ2-2, the V gene TRBV6-2 or TRBV6-3; 8 bases align to TRBD2. Germline CDR1 is MNHEY and CDR2 is SVGEGT. The V segment lost 6 bases and the J segment 2 bases; nucleotides outside the gene matches: 5. The CDR3 has 15 residues. The CDR3 DNA reads TGTGCCAGCAGCGGGACTAGACTTAACACCGGGGAGCTGTTTTTT. This encodes CASSGTRLNTGELFF.

This clonotype was detected many times. The rearrangement joins TRBV4-3 to TRBJ2-5, with 9 bases lining up with TRBD1. Germline lookup yields CDR1 LGHNA and CDR2 YSLEER. J lost 5 bases, V lost 2 bases, and 12 bases had no gene match. This CDR3 spans 17 amino acids. CDR3 in amino acids: CASSQLSQDRGEETQYF. The CDR3 nucleotides are TGCGCCAGCAGCCAATTATCCCAGGACAGGGGAGAGGAGACCCAGTACTTC.

The table lists this clonotype with many counts. The chain recombines TRBV12-3 or TRBV12-4 with TRBJ2-2; D perhaps matches TRBD2 (5 bases). V was trimmed by 3 bases and J by 4 bases, leaving 9 bases between them. This CDR3 has 14 residues. CDR3: CASSFTRTTGELFF. DNA for the CDR3: TGTGCCAGCAGTTTTACTAGGACCACCGGGGAGCTGTTTTTT.

In its sample, this clonotype was seen many times. The chain uses TRBV10-3 and TRBJ2-7; a possible D gene is TRBD1 (6 bases). The V end was cut by 4 bases, the J end by 5 bases, with 9 bases between. CDR1 and CDR2 from the germline V gene are ENHRY and SYGVKD. There are 12 residues in the CDR3. The CDR3 DNA sequence: TGTGCCATCAGTGGGGACACCCACGAGCAGTACTTC. Translated, it gives CAISGDTHEQYF.

This clonotype was detected ten times or more. The V and J genes are TRBV29-1 and TRBJ2-1; perhaps TRBD2 as D (6 bases). This CDR3 has 11 amino acids. The germline CDR1 and CDR2 sequences are SQVTM and ANQGSEA. Trimming took off 8 bases at V and 12 bases at J, with 17 bases between the two ends. As DNA, the CDR3 is TGCAGCTCCACCGAACCGGGACTGCAGTTCTTC. Residues: CSSTEPGLQFF.

This clonotype was picked up many times. The J gene is TRBJ1-2, the V gene TRBV20-1, with 8 bases that match TRBD1. The germline V gene encodes CDR1 DFQATT and CDR2 SNEGSKA (reference sequence). The ends lost 6 bases at V and 2 bases at J; junction bases unmatched: 5. The CDR3 covers 13 residues. The CDR3 is CSASDRENYGYTF. The CDR3 nucleotides are TGCAGTGCCTCGGACAGGGAAAACTATGGCTACACCTTC.